This T cell receptor (beta chain) was sequenced in a study of blood T cell repertoires in COVID-19. Overall study context: T cells, B-cell-depleted T cells, or PBMCs provided the cDNA or gDNA that served as material.

Here immunoSEQ multiplex PCR was the method, and the copy in TCRdb shows in-frame clones only, minus some. The sample has around 250,000 clones, roughly 85% seen once. CDR3 length equals 14 residues. V was clipped by 7 bases and J by 8 bases, with 23 bases between them. CDR1 SQVTM and CDR2 ANQGSEA come from the germline V gene. The rearrangement joins TRBV29-1 to TRBJ2-5; TRBD2 is a possible D gene (6 bases). The sample taken for sequencing was peripheral blood. The TCR was taken from a woman in her thirties with active or convalescent COVID-19. CDR3 region: CSAAGLSNKGTQYF. In DNA, the CDR3 is TGCAGCGCGGCGGGACTTTCGAACAAGGGCACCCAGTACTTC.